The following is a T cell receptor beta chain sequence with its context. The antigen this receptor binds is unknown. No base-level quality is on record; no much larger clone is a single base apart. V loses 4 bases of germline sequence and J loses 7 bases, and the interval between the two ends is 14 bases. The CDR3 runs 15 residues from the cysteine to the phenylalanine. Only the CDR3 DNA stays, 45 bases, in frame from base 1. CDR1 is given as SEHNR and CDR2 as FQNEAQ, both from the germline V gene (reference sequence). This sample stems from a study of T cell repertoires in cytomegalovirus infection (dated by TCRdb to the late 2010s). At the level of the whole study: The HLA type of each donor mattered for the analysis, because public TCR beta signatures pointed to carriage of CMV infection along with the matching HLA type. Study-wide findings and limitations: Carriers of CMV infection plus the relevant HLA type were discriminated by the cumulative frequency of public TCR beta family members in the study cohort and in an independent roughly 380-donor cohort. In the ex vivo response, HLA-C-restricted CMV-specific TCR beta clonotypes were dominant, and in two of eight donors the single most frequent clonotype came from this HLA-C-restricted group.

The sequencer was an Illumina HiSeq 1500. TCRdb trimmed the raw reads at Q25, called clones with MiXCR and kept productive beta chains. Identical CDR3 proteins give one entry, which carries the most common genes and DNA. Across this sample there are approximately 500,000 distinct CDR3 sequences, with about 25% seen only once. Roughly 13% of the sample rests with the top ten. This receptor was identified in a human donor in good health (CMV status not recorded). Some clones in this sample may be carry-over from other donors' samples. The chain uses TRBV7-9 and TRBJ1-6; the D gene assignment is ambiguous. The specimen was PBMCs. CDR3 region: CASSYGITNNSPLHF. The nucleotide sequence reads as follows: TGTGCCAGCAGCTATGGCATCACGAACAATTCACCCCTCCACTTT.